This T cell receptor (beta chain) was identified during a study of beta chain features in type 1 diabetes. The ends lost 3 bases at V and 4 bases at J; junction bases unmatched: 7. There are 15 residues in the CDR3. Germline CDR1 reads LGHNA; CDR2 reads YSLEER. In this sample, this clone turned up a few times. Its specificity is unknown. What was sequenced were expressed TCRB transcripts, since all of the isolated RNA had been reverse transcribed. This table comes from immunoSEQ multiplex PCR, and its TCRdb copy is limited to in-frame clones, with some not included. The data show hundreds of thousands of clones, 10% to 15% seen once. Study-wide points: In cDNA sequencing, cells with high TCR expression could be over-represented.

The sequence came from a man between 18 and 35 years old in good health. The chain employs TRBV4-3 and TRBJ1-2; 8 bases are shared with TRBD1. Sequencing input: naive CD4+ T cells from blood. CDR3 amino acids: CASSHKDRVLYGYTF. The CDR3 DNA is TGCGCCAGCAGCCACAAGGACAGGGTCCTCTATGGCTACACCTTC.